This paragraph reports one T cell receptor beta chain. Its target is unknown. Other DNA sequences in the sample encode the same CDR3. Using immunoSEQ multiplex PCR, the repertoire was profiled, and TCRdb retains in-frame clones only, with some absent. The table records 70,000 to 85,000 clones, about 93% of them present only once. The V gene lost 0 bases and the J gene lost 1 base, with 4 bases spanning the gap. Germline V CDR1 and CDR2: SGHVS, FQNEAQ. This CDR3 spans 13 amino acids. This entry comes from a study of OX40 agonist ivuxolimab in advanced cancers. Study-wide points: With doses of 0.1 to 3.0 mg/kg, CD4+ and CD8+ blood T cells had undergone clonal expansion by week 6. In general, CD8+ T cells held more expanded clones than CD4+ did, on average.

People who had autoimmune disease history or systemic immunosuppression were excluded. Researchers took blood at baseline, on cycle 4 day 1, and on cycle 7 day 1. The origin of this receptor is an adult with an advanced solid tumor such as melanoma, head and neck, liver or kidney cancer. The rearrangement links TRBV7-8 to TRBJ2-7; D gene unclear. The source was CD4+ or CD8+ T cells sorted from blood, collected in a trial of the OX40 agonist ivuxolimab. The CDR3 region has the DNA TGTGCCAGCAGCTTAGCCCGATCCTACGAGCAGTACTTC. Translated: CASSLARSYEQYF.